A selection of T cell receptor beta chains follows, all from one sample in a study of identifying expanded T cells in peripheral blood. TCRdb keeps only in-frame clones here, not all; method: immunoSEQ multiplex PCR. The repertoire holds about 94,000 clones, with approximately 91% as singletons. Source material: blood. The receptors derive from a person aged 18 to 70 in good health. Both conserved end residues are part of each CDR3. The order of the fields is J gene, V gene, D gene, clone size, CDR3 protein, CDR3 DNA. The D gene is left open where the match is weak. Not every row has a clone size; where given, it reads once, few, many or a size class.

TRBJ2-7 | TRBV2 | TRBD1 | few | CASRDTGQGTEQYF | TGTGCCAGCAGAGATACGGGACAGGGGACCGAGCAGTACTTC
TRBJ1-5 | TRBV29-1 | - | - | CSVQSTDRNQPQHF | TGCAGCGTTCAGTCGACGGACAGAAATCAGCCCCAGCATTTT
TRBJ1-5 | TRBV2 | - | - | CASSGPYRDTRDGQPQHF | TGTGCCAGCAGCGGACCCTACCGGGACACCAGAGACGGGCAGCCCCAGCATTTT
TRBJ2-2 | TRBV27 | TRBD2 | - | CASSIAVLTSGGTGELFF | TGTGCCAGCAGTATAGCGGTCCTCACTAGCGGGGGGACCGGGGAGCTGTTTTTT
TRBJ1-1 | TRBV5-4 | TRBD1 | few | CASSFGQVMSEAFF | TGTGCCAGCAGCTTCGGACAGGTTATGTCTGAAGCTTTCTTT
TRBJ1-5 | TRBV27 | - | few | CASGEQNQPQHF | TGTGCCAGCGGGGAACAGAATCAGCCCCAGCATTTT
TRBJ1-2 | TRBV29-1 | TRBD1 | - | CSVMGQGSYGYTF | TGCAGCGTCATGGGACAGGGGTCGTATGGCTACACCTTC
TRBJ1-3 | TRBV2 | - | - | CASSVPRQSSGNTIYF | TGTGCCAGCAGTGTTCCCCGGCAGAGCTCTGGAAACACCATATATTTT
TRBJ2-1 | TRBV6-5 | - | - | CASSYSTWTDGEQFF | TGTGCCAGCAGTTACTCGACTTGGACAGACGGTGAGCAGTTCTTC
TRBJ1-2 | TRBV9 | - | - | CASSVATYGYTF | TGTGCCAGCAGCGTAGCTACCTATGGCTACACCTTC
TRBJ1-1 | TRBV19 | - | - | CASSIALDTEAFF | TGTGCCAGTAGTATAGCTCTGGACACTGAAGCTTTCTTT
TRBJ1-1 | TRBV7-9 | TRBD1 | - | CASSLGQGSTEAFF | TGTGCCAGCAGCTTAGGACAGGGGAGCACTGAAGCTTTCTTT
TRBJ2-3 | TRBV4-1 | - | - | CASSQQRSADTQYF | TGCGCCAGCAGCCAACAACGAAGCGCAGATACGCAGTATTTT
TRBJ2-7 | TRBV7-2 | - | - | CASSPDPDEQYF | TGTGCCAGCAGCCCCGATCCTGACGAGCAGTACTTC
TRBJ2-1 | TRBV27 | - | few | CASSSGGVSGPDKRQFF | TGTGCCAGCAGTTCGGGCGGTGTTAGCGGCCCGGACAAGCGGCAGTTCTTC
TRBJ2-7 | TRBV7-2 | - | - | CASRTGGPSYEQYF | TGTGCCAGCAGAACCGGGGGCCCCTCCTACGAGCAGTACTTC
TRBJ2-7 | TRBV9 | - | - | CASSSRGGGGAYEQYF | TGTGCCAGCAGCTCGCGTGGGGGCGGGGGAGCGTACGAGCAGTACTTC